Listed below are T cell receptor beta chains from one sample, sequenced in a study of radiation and T cells in renal cell carcinoma. Repertoires were generated with immunoSEQ multiplex PCR, while TCRdb's copy carries only in-frame clones and drops some. The sample consists of 95,000 to 150,000 clones, roughly 80% of them appearing once. The material was blood, obtained from a patient whose treatment included radiotherapy and nephrectomy. The receptor source for this set is a woman aged 55-70 years with renal cell carcinoma. Each CDR3 is given with its conserved first and last residue. D genes are given only for firm matches. Size tells how often a clone was seen (once, few, many) or the class of an expanded clone, and some rows leave it out.

cdr3_aa: CASSAGQGVYEQYF
cdr3_nt: TGTGCCAGCAGCGCGGGACAGGGGGTCTACGAGCAGTACTTC
clone_size: .
v_call: TRBV9
j_call: TRBJ2-7
d_call: TRBD1
cdr3_length: 14

cdr3_aa: CASSEAGGGETQYF
cdr3_nt: TGTGCCAGCAGCGAGGCAGGGGGCGGTGAGACCCAGTACTTC
clone_size: .
v_call: TRBV5-4
j_call: TRBJ2-5
d_call: TRBD1
cdr3_length: 14

cdr3_aa: CASSLGRSNQPQHF
cdr3_nt: TGTGCCAGCAGTTTGGGACGGAGCAATCAGCCCCAGCATTTT
clone_size: .
v_call: TRBV7-9
j_call: TRBJ1-5
d_call: .
cdr3_length: 14

cdr3_aa: CASSQTGGYNSPLHF
cdr3_nt: TGCGCCAGCAGCCAAACAGGGGGGTATAATTCACCCCTCCACTTT
clone_size: .
v_call: TRBV4-1
j_call: TRBJ1-6
d_call: TRBD1
cdr3_length: 15

cdr3_aa: CAGRARGSYGYTF
cdr3_nt: TGTGCCGGCCGGGCGAGGGGCAGCTATGGCTACACCTTC
clone_size: .
v_call: TRBV6-1
j_call: TRBJ1-2
d_call: .
cdr3_length: 13

cdr3_aa: CASRGAGGYTF
cdr3_nt: TGTGCCAGCAGGGGAGCCGGTGGCTACACCTTC
clone_size: .
v_call: TRBV27
j_call: TRBJ1-2
d_call: .
cdr3_length: 11

cdr3_aa: CASSSNGQTTDTQYF
cdr3_nt: TGTGCCAGCAGCTCGAATGGACAGACCACAGATACGCAGTATTTT
clone_size: .
v_call: TRBV7-3
j_call: TRBJ2-3
d_call: .
cdr3_length: 15

cdr3_aa: CASSRGLDTQYF
cdr3_nt: TGTGCCAGCAGCCGAGGGCTTGATACGCAGTATTTT
clone_size: .
v_call: TRBV9
j_call: TRBJ2-3
d_call: .
cdr3_length: 12

cdr3_aa: CAWSARGDPLGEQYF
cdr3_nt: TGTGCCTGGAGTGCCAGGGGGGACCCCTTGGGCGAGCAGTACTTC
clone_size: .
v_call: TRBV30
j_call: TRBJ2-7
d_call: .
cdr3_length: 15

cdr3_aa: CASASWGRGRETQYF
cdr3_nt: TGTGCCAGCGCCTCCTGGGGGAGAGGGAGAGAGACCCAGTACTTC
clone_size: .
v_call: TRBV6-5
j_call: TRBJ2-5
d_call: .
cdr3_length: 15

cdr3_aa: CASSLTGQIYGYTF
cdr3_nt: TGTGCCAGCAGCTTAACGGGACAGATCTATGGCTACACCTTC
clone_size: .
v_call: TRBV11-2
j_call: TRBJ1-2
d_call: TRBD1
cdr3_length: 14

cdr3_aa: CASSSGTGGFQETQYF
cdr3_nt: TGCGCCAGCAGTTCGGGGACAGGGGGCTTCCAAGAGACCCAGTACTTC
clone_size: .
v_call: TRBV5-1
j_call: TRBJ2-5
d_call: TRBD1
cdr3_length: 16

cdr3_aa: CASSLTGMNTEAFF
cdr3_nt: TGTGCCAGCAGCTTGACAGGGATGAACACTGAAGCTTTCTTT
clone_size: .
v_call: TRBV5-5
j_call: TRBJ1-1
d_call: .
cdr3_length: 14

cdr3_aa: CASRPPNTEAFF
cdr3_nt: TGTGCCAGCAGGCCTCCGAACACTGAAGCTTTCTTT
clone_size: .
v_call: TRBV6-1
j_call: TRBJ1-1
d_call: .
cdr3_length: 12

cdr3_aa: CASSALIAGPTDTQYF
cdr3_nt: TGTGCCAGCAGCGCCCTTATAGCGGGGCCCACAGATACGCAGTATTTT
clone_size: .
v_call: TRBV14
j_call: TRBJ2-3
d_call: TRBD2
cdr3_length: 16

cdr3_aa: CASAQGTTYEQYF
cdr3_nt: TGTGCCAGTGCCCAGGGGACAACCTACGAGCAGTACTTC
clone_size: .
v_call: TRBV28
j_call: TRBJ2-7
d_call: .
cdr3_length: 13

cdr3_aa: CASSQTGGGNQPQHF
cdr3_nt: TGCGCCAGCAGCCAAACAGGGGGAGGCAATCAGCCCCAGCATTTT
clone_size: .
v_call: TRBV4-1
j_call: TRBJ1-5
d_call: TRBD1
cdr3_length: 15

cdr3_aa: CASSYSWGDSGNTIYF
cdr3_nt: TGTGCCAGCAGTTACTCGTGGGGGGACTCTGGAAACACCATATATTTT
clone_size: .
v_call: TRBV6-5
j_call: TRBJ1-3
d_call: .
cdr3_length: 16

cdr3_aa: CASSATGVQETQYF
cdr3_nt: TGTGCCAGCAGCGCAACAGGGGTTCAAGAGACCCAGTACTTC
clone_size: .
v_call: TRBV9
j_call: TRBJ2-5
d_call: TRBD1
cdr3_length: 14

cdr3_aa: CASSLAGTGGTEQYF
cdr3_nt: TGTGCCAGCAGCTTAGCAGGGACAGGGGGCACGGAGCAGTACTTC
clone_size: .
v_call: TRBV7-8
j_call: TRBJ2-7
d_call: TRBD1
cdr3_length: 15

cdr3_aa: CASTVGGSGEQYF
cdr3_nt: TGCGCCAGCACAGTCGGGGGATCCGGCGAGCAGTACTTC
clone_size: .
v_call: TRBV5-1
j_call: TRBJ2-7
d_call: .
cdr3_length: 13

cdr3_aa: CASSVEPNEKLFF
cdr3_nt: TGTGCCAGCAGCGTAGAACCAAATGAAAAACTGTTTTTT
clone_size: few
v_call: TRBV9
j_call: TRBJ1-4
d_call: .
cdr3_length: 13

cdr3_aa: CASSIANPGGSYGYTF
cdr3_nt: TGTGCCAGTAGTATCGCAAATCCAGGAGGTAGCTATGGCTACACCTTC
clone_size: .
v_call: TRBV19
j_call: TRBJ1-2
d_call: .
cdr3_length: 16

cdr3_aa: CASSPGGPSYGYTF
cdr3_nt: TGTGCCAGCAGTCCCGGGGGGCCAAGCTATGGCTACACCTTC
clone_size: .
v_call: TRBV27
j_call: TRBJ1-2
d_call: .
cdr3_length: 14

cdr3_aa: CASSFLSGRGEQFF
cdr3_nt: TGTGCCAGCAGCTTTTTAAGCGGGAGGGGCGAGCAGTTCTTC
clone_size: .
v_call: TRBV7-2
j_call: TRBJ2-1
d_call: TRBD2
cdr3_length: 14

cdr3_aa: CASSERALLEAFF
cdr3_nt: TGTGCCAGCAGCGAAAGGGCCCTACTAGAAGCTTTCTTT
clone_size: .
v_call: TRBV7-6
j_call: TRBJ1-1
d_call: .
cdr3_length: 13

cdr3_aa: CASSQSTGGGTEAFF
cdr3_nt: TGCGCCAGCAGCCAATCGACAGGGGGAGGCACTGAAGCTTTCTTT
clone_size: .
v_call: TRBV4-1
j_call: TRBJ1-1
d_call: TRBD1
cdr3_length: 15

cdr3_aa: CASSFPPGQLEAFF
cdr3_nt: TGTGCCAGCAGCTTCCCTCCGGGACAGCTAGAAGCTTTCTTT
clone_size: many
v_call: TRBV7-9
j_call: TRBJ1-1
d_call: TRBD1
cdr3_length: 14

cdr3_aa: CASTELRVEGYTF
cdr3_nt: TGTGCCAGCACTGAACTGCGGGTAGAGGGCTACACCTTC
clone_size: .
v_call: TRBV6-1
j_call: TRBJ1-2
d_call: .
cdr3_length: 13

cdr3_aa: CASSLGGFEQFF
cdr3_nt: TGTGCCAGCAGCTTGGGAGGGTTTGAGCAGTTCTTC
clone_size: .
v_call: TRBV5-6
j_call: TRBJ2-1
d_call: .
cdr3_length: 12

cdr3_aa: CATRPGGLNYGYTF
cdr3_nt: TGTGCCACCCGTCCGGGGGGGCTTAACTATGGCTACACCTTC
clone_size: .
v_call: TRBV27
j_call: TRBJ1-2
d_call: .
cdr3_length: 14

cdr3_aa: CASSYSTGAHEQFF
cdr3_nt: TGTGCCAGCAGTTACTCGACGGGGGCCCATGAGCAGTTCTTC
clone_size: few
v_call: TRBV6-5
j_call: TRBJ2-1
d_call: .
cdr3_length: 14

cdr3_aa: CGGYYEKLFF
cdr3_nt: TGCGGAGGTTACTATGAAAAACTGTTTTTT
clone_size: few
v_call: TRBV29-1
j_call: TRBJ1-4
d_call: .
cdr3_length: 10

cdr3_aa: CASSIERGWDSSLWDTEAFF
cdr3_nt: TGTGCCAGTAGTATCGAGAGGGGGTGGGACTCCTCCCTATGGGACACTGAAGCTTTCTTT
clone_size: .
v_call: TRBV19
j_call: TRBJ1-1
d_call: .
cdr3_length: 20

cdr3_aa: CASSLGAGEKLFF
cdr3_nt: TGTGCCAGCAGCTTAGGGGCGGGTGAAAAACTGTTTTTT
clone_size: .
v_call: TRBV7-2
j_call: TRBJ1-4
d_call: .
cdr3_length: 13

cdr3_aa: CASSPSGSGGSYEQYF
cdr3_nt: TGTGCCAGCTCACCATCCGGTAGCGGGGGCTCCTACGAGCAGTACTTC
clone_size: .
v_call: TRBV18
j_call: TRBJ2-7
d_call: TRBD2
cdr3_length: 16

cdr3_aa: CASSSDRGSYEQYF
cdr3_nt: TGTGCCAGCAGTTCCGACAGGGGGTCTTACGAGCAGTACTTC
clone_size: .
v_call: TRBV28
j_call: TRBJ2-7
d_call: TRBD1
cdr3_length: 14